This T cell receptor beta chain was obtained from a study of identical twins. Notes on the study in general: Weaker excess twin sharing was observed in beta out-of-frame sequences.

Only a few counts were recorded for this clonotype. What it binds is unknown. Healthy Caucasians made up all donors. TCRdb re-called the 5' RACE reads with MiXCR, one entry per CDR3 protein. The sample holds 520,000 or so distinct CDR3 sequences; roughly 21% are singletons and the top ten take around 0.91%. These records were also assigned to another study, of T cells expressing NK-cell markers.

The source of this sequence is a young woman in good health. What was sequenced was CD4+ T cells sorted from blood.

CDR3 nucleotides: TGCAGCGTCTCTAGCGGACTAGCGACCACCGGGGAGCTGTTTTTT. Translated, it gives CSVSSGLATTGELFF. The gene calls are TRBV29-1 and TRBJ2-2; the match to TRBD2 covers 9 bases. V was pared by 6 bases and J by 4 bases, with 9 bases of the junction left unmatched. The CDR3 is 15 residues long. Germline CDR1 SQVTM, CDR2 ANQGSEA.